Shown below are 13 T cell receptor beta chains from a single sample sequenced in a study of OX40 agonist ivuxolimab in advanced cancers. TCRdb's table, derived via immunoSEQ multiplex PCR, lists solely in-frame clones and lacks some. The sample has about 46,000 clones, 80% to 90% seen once. The source was CD4+ or CD8+ T cells sorted from blood, collected in a trial of the OX40 agonist ivuxolimab. The receptors were gathered from an adult with an advanced solid tumor such as melanoma, head and neck, liver or kidney cancer.

V and J are TRBV29-1 and TRBJ2-3; maybe TRBD2 (5 bases). Germline loops: CDR1 SQVTM, CDR2 ANQGSEA. Trimming cost V 1 base and J 8 bases, with 13 bases left between them. CDR3 length equals 13 residues. The CDR3 loop is CSVEGAYRGTQYF. Written as DNA, the CDR3 is TGCAGCGTTGAAGGGGCCTATCGGGGTACGCAGTATTTT.

This clone showed up just a few times. The chain carries TRBV29-1 and TRBJ1-2; unclear D gene. Germline V gene data show CDR1 as SQVTM and CDR2 as ANQGSEA. The V and J ends lost 3 bases and 2 bases respectively, with 7 bases between them. The CDR3 is 12 amino acids. The DNA for the CDR3 is TGCAGCGTTGATCACCAGAACTATGGCTACACCTTC. It translates to CSVDHQNYGYTF. The full variable domain, rest sourced from reference TRBV29-1 and TRBJ1-2, is SAVISQKPSRDICQRGTSLTIQCQVDSQVTMMFWYRQQPGQSLTLIATANQGSEATYESGFVIDKFPISRPNLTFSTLTVSNMSPEDSSIYLCSVDHQNYGYTFGSGTRLTVV.

This clone was observed once. J is TRBJ2-3 and V is TRBV11-2; the match to TRBD2 covers 10 bases. This CDR3 has 15 amino acids. The germline CDR1 and CDR2 sequences are SGHAT and FQNNGV. Trimming at V came to 5 bases and at J to 4 bases, leaving 6 bases not matched to a gene. CDR3 in DNA: TGTGCCAGCAGCCCACAGCGGGGGGGCCCAGATACGCAGTATTTT. Amino acid sequence: CASSPQRGGPDTQYF.

The rearrangement uses TRBV7-9 and TRBJ2-3; possible D gene TRBD2, 6 bases. Trimming pared 5 bases from V and 0 bases from J, leaving 9 bases between. The CDR3 runs to 14 residues. Germline-derived CDR1 and CDR2 are SEHNR and FQNEAQ (reference sequence). The CDR3 DNA sequence: TGTGCCAGCAGCGGGGGGTCTAGCACAGATACGCAGTATTTT. Translation: CASSGGSSTDTQYF.

This clone was seen a single time. The chain recombines TRBV6-5 with TRBJ1-4; D not resolved. V was cut by 0 bases and J by 5 bases, with 13 bases left in between. The CDR3 is 16 amino acids. The V gene's germline CDR1 is MNHEY and CDR2 SVGAGI. As DNA, the CDR3 is TGTGCCAGCAGTTACTCTCGTGACGGGAGAAATGAAAAACTGTTTTTT. This gives the protein CASSYSRDGRNEKLFF.

This clone was picked up a small number of times. The V and J genes are TRBV18 and TRBJ2-7; tentative D call: TRBD1 (6 bases). The CDR3 covers 15 residues. The V end was cut by 0 bases, the J end by 0 bases, with 9 bases between. The germline V gene encodes CDR1 KGHSH and CDR2 LQKENI. The CDR3 spells CASSPPGGFSYEQYF. The CDR3 region has the DNA TGTGCCAGCTCACCACCAGGGGGTTTCTCCTACGAGCAGTACTTC.

This clone was seen only a few times. The gene calls are TRBV4-2 and TRBJ1-5; 9 bases match TRBD1. J gave up 5 bases and V 1 base, and 3 bases lay outside the gene matches. CDR1 is LGHNA, CDR2 YNFKEQ, per germline. This CDR3 is 15 amino acids long. For the CDR3, the DNA is TGTGCCAGCAGCCAAGGTACAGGGGGCTATCAGCCCCAGCATTTT. This codes for CASSQGTGGYQPQHF.

The rearrangement joins TRBV10-3 to TRBJ1-6; D is perhaps TRBD1 (5 bases). CDR3 length equals 13 residues. Trimming pared 3 bases from V and 9 bases from J, leaving 9 bases between. The germline CDR1 and CDR2 sequences are ENHRY and SYGVKD. The CDR3 protein is CAISEGVGSPLHF. CDR3 sequence (DNA): TGTGCCATCAGTGAAGGGGTCGGTTCACCCCTCCACTTT.

The V and J genes are TRBV5-1 and TRBJ1-4; unclear D gene. Looked up from germline, CDR1 is SGHRS and CDR2 is YFSETQ. V was clipped by 4 bases and J by 6 bases, with 19 bases between them. There are 16 residues in the CDR3. DNA for the CDR3: TGCGCCAGCAGCCGTGCCCCAGTGGGCGTGGATGAAAAACTGTTTTTT. This gives the protein CASSRAPVGVDEKLFF.

The chain is built from TRBV5-4 and TRBJ2-7, with a possible D match to TRBD2 (6 bases). The CDR3 loop spans 13 amino acids. Germline-derived CDR1 and CDR2 are SGHNT and YYREEE (reference sequence). Trimming took off 4 bases at V and 4 bases at J, with 12 bases between the two ends. This CDR3 reads CASSRESGYEQYF. CDR3 sequence (DNA): TGTGCCAGCAGCCGGGAGTCGGGGTACGAGCAGTACTTC.

The J gene is TRBJ2-3, the V gene TRBV7-9; D tentatively reads TRBD1 or TRBD2 (5 bases each). In germline, CDR1 is SEHNR, CDR2 FQNEAQ (reference sequence). Trimming took off 4 bases at V and 1 base at J, with 12 bases between the two ends. The CDR3 is made up of 15 amino acids. The CDR3 DNA reads as TGTGCCAGCAGCTCCCTAGTGGGGGGCACAGATACGCAGTATTTT. Translating gives CASSSLVGGTDTQYF. The entire variable domain, with the rest obtained from reference TRBV7-9 and TRBJ2-3, is as follows: DTGVSQNPRHKITKRGQNVTFRCDPISEHNRLYWYRQTLGQGPEFLTYFQNEAQLEKSRLLSDRFSAERPKGSFSTLEIQRTEQGDSAMYLCASSSLVGGTDTQYFGPGTRLTVL.

V gene TRBV6-6 combines with J gene TRBJ2-2; the D gene is possibly TRBD1 (6 bases). CDR3 length: 14 amino acids. Germline V gives CDR1 MNHNY, CDR2 SVGAGI (reference sequence). Between the trimmed V and J ends, which lost 11 bases and 3 bases, there was a span of 16 bases. The chain's CDR3 is CACDRDTHTGELFF. For the CDR3, the DNA is TGTGCCTGTGACCGGGACACACACACCGGGGAGCTGTTTTTT.

J is TRBJ1-6 and V is TRBV6-5; perhaps TRBD1 as D (5 bases). Trimming pared 3 bases from V and 9 bases from J, leaving 15 bases between. This CDR3 spans 15 amino acids. Germline CDR1 reads MNHEY; CDR2 reads SVGAGI. CDR3: CASSYRGTIVSPLHF. CDR3 nucleotides: TGTGCCAGCAGTTATCGGGGGACGATTGTTTCACCCCTCCACTTT.